Following are 21 T cell receptor beta chains from one sample sequenced in a study of cytomegalovirus exposure and HLA in healthy donors. The PCR contained 60 Vbeta and 13 Jbeta primers. Produced via immunoSEQ multiplex PCR; TCRdb's table is partial and in-frame only. Of around 61,000 clones in the sample, approximately 88% are singletons; the top ten hold about 1.6%. Sequencing used PBMCs. These receptors were collected from a man younger than 40 in good health and CMV-seropositive.

This clone was counted once. The V and J genes are TRBV11-2 and TRBJ2-1; D uncertain. Germline V gene sequence: CDR1 SGHAT, CDR2 FQNNGV. This CDR3 spans 14 amino acids. The V end lost 7 bases, the J end lost 5 bases, and 15 bases lay between the germline ends. The chain's CDR3 is CASTTYGNDNEQFF. The CDR3 DNA reads TGTGCCAGCACCACCTATGGTAATGACAATGAGCAGTTCTTC.

V gene TRBV11-2 combines with J gene TRBJ2-2; D not certain. Germline CDR1 and CDR2: SGHAT and FQNNGV. Trimming cost V 1 base and J 7 bases, with 10 bases left between them. The CDR3 has 14 residues. This chain's CDR3 is CASSLGPDGGELFF. The CDR3 DNA follows: TGTGCCAGCAGCTTAGGTCCAGATGGCGGGGAGCTGTTTTTT.

In regard to this clone: One junction end does not reproduce the germline sequence, and a read error may be involved. This chain joins TRBV20-1 and TRBJ1-6, with D hard to call. Germline V CDR1 and CDR2: DFQATT, SNEGSKA (reference sequence). The CDR3 totals 11 residues. CDR3 protein: CSARENSALHF. The DNA for the CDR3 is TGCAGTGCTAGGGAGAATTCAGCCCTCCACTTT.

V usage is TRBV11-2 and J usage is TRBJ2-5; 9 positions agree with TRBD2. CDR3 length: 15 residues. With 3 bases clipped from V and 6 bases from J, the junction kept 8 bases outside the gene matches. Germline lookup yields CDR1 SGHAT and CDR2 FQNNGV. CDR3 loop: CASSFGIAGEKTQYF. The CDR3 coding sequence is TGTGCCAGCAGCTTTGGCATAGCGGGAGAAAAGACCCAGTACTTC.

The chain recombines TRBV6-4 with TRBJ2-2; 9 nucleotides line up with TRBD2. The CDR3 has 20 residues. Germline CDR1 and CDR2: MRHNA and SNTAGT. V lost 3 bases, J lost 4 bases, and 18 bases stayed unmatched. CDR3 in DNA: TGTGCCAGCAGTGATATGGCTAGCGGGACTCTCGGAAGCTTCACCGGGGAGCTGTTTTTT. Translated: CASSDMASGTLGSFTGELFF.

The chain uses TRBV28 and TRBJ2-7; maybe TRBD1 (5 bases). Trimming cost V 6 bases and J 0 bases, with 15 bases left between them. Germline CDR1 reads MDHEN; CDR2 reads SYDVKM. The CDR3 runs to 15 residues. CDR3 amino acids: CASSPVDSYSYEQYF. CDR3 in DNA: TGTGCCAGCAGCCCAGTAGACAGCTACTCCTACGAGCAGTACTTC.

The V call is TRBV2, the J call TRBJ1-2; 7 bases agree with TRBD1. Losses at the gene ends were 4 bases for V and 7 bases for J; bases not matched to a gene: 6. This CDR3 region has 13 residues. Per germline, CDR1 SNHLY and CDR2 FYNNEI. The CDR3 nucleotides are TGTGCCAGCAGTGGGACAGGATTAGGTGGCTACACCTTC. Encoded protein: CASSGTGLGGYTF.

The gene calls are TRBV11-3 and TRBJ2-2, with 10 bases aligning to TRBD2. The CDR3 is made up of 14 amino acids. Germline CDR1 is SGHNT and CDR2 is YENEEA. The V and J ends lost 5 bases and 8 bases, in that order; junction bases with no gene match: 5. CDR3 DNA: TGTGCCAGCAGCCCCCGGACTAGCGGTGGGGAGCTGTTTTTT. Amino acids: CASSPRTSGGELFF.

The CDR3, as DNA: TGTGCCAGCAGCTTAAGGCCAGCGGGAGAGGGAGATACGCAGTATTTT. Translation: CASSLRPAGEGDTQYF. This sequence joins TRBV7-2 and TRBJ2-3; TRBD2 matches at 8 bases. The junction had 9 bases not matched to a gene; V was cut back by 2 bases and J by 5 bases. This CDR3 is 16 amino acids long. Germline-derived CDR1 and CDR2 are SGHTA and FQGNSA.

The V and J genes are TRBV6-6 and TRBJ1-1; TRBD1 matches at 9 bases. This CDR3 has 14 amino acids. Per the germline V gene, CDR1 is MNHNY and CDR2 is SVGAGI (reference sequence). V lost 7 bases and J lost 5; bases outside the gene matches: 8. CDR3 in DNA: TGTGCCAGCATCAAGGGACAGGGAAAAACTGAAGCTTTCTTT. As protein: CASIKGQGKTEAFF.

V usage is TRBV10-3 and J usage is TRBJ2-5, with a possible D match to TRBD1 (5 bases). CDR1 ENHRY and CDR2 SYGVKD come from the germline V gene. This CDR3 is 14 amino acids long. Trimming shortened V by 4 bases and J by 5 bases, and 14 bases separated the two germline ends. CDR3 nucleotide sequence: TGTGCCATCAGTGTGGGGCTAGATGGGGAGACCCAGTACTTC. Translating gives CAISVGLDGETQYF.

The V call is TRBV18, the J call TRBJ2-1; 9 nucleotides align to TRBD1. V was pared by 4 bases and J by 0 bases, with 7 bases of the junction left unmatched. Germline CDR1 is KGHSH and CDR2 is LQKENI. CDR3 size: 17 residues. The CDR3 spells CASSQRDRESSYNEQFF. The CDR3 bases are TGTGCCAGCTCACAGCGGGACAGGGAGAGCTCCTACAATGAGCAGTTCTTC.

The rearrangement links TRBV27 to TRBJ1-6; D is undetermined. The CDR3 is made up of 14 amino acids. The V end was cut by 11 bases, the J end by 7 bases, with 18 bases between. The germline V gene encodes CDR1 MNHEY and CDR2 SMNVEV (reference sequence). CDR3 in amino acids: CASGGLIRNSPLHF. CDR3 nucleotide sequence: TGTGCCTCCGGTGGGCTTATCAGGAATTCACCCCTCCACTTT.

This chain joins TRBV2 and TRBJ2-7, with a weak D call TRBD2 (6 bases). The germline V gene encodes CDR1 SNHLY and CDR2 FYNNEI. Between the trimmed V and J ends, which lost 6 bases and 0 bases, there was a span of 12 bases. The CDR3 runs 14 residues. In DNA, the CDR3 is TGTGCCAGCAGGCGGGACCACAACTCCTACGAGCAGTACTTC. Translation gives CASRRDHNSYEQYF.

The rearrangement uses TRBV28 and TRBJ2-2, with no clear D. The V gene's germline CDR1 is MDHEN and CDR2 SYDVKM. The CDR3 sequence is 14 residues long. Trimming pared 3 bases from V and 1 base from J, leaving 6 bases between. The CDR3 region has the DNA TGTGCCAGCAGTTTCCCAGGGAACACCGGGGAGCTGTTTTTT. Translated, it gives CASSFPGNTGELFF.

The chain joins TRBV5-1 to TRBJ2-5; the match to TRBD1 covers 9 bases. Germline lookup yields CDR1 SGHRS and CDR2 YFSETQ. V lost 4 bases, J lost 1 base, and 5 bases stayed unmatched. This CDR3 comprises 15 residues. The CDR3 loop is CASSHPTGGQETQYF. DNA of the CDR3: TGCGCCAGCAGCCACCCGACAGGGGGCCAAGAGACCCAGTACTTC. The whole variable domain, remainder taken from reference TRBV5-1 and TRBJ2-5, is KAGVTQTPRYLIKTRGQQVTLSCSPISGHRSVSWYQQTPGQGLQFLFEYFSETQRNKGNFPGRFSGRQFSNSRSEMNVSTLELGDSALYLCASSHPTGGQETQYFGPGTRLLVL.

The chain joins TRBV5-1 to TRBJ2-7; D remains unclear. The germline V gene has CDR1 SGHRS and CDR2 YFSETQ. CDR3 length: 13 residues. V was clipped by 0 bases and J by 6 bases, with 10 bases between them. The CDR3 spells CASSLGPSGEQYF. DNA for the CDR3: TGCGCCAGCAGCTTGGGGCCATCGGGCGAGCAGTACTTC.

This clone was picked up one time. The chain joins TRBV28 to TRBJ2-7; 10 nucleotides align to TRBD1. This CDR3 has 15 amino acids. Germline CDR1 and CDR2: MDHEN and SYDVKM. J was trimmed by 3 bases and V by 5 bases; bases with no gene match: 7. The CDR3 reads CASSGDRGINYEQYF. CDR3 bases: TGTGCCAGCAGTGGGGACAGGGGTATTAACTACGAGCAGTACTTC.

The CDR3 here is CAARDRANTEAFF. Written as DNA, the CDR3 is TGTGCCGCCAGGGACAGGGCGAACACTGAAGCTTTCTTT. The chain joins TRBV10-3 to TRBJ1-1; 9 bases map to TRBD1. This CDR3 is 13 amino acids long. V trimming: 11 bases; J trimming: 1 base; junction bases outside the gene matches: 5. Looked up from germline, CDR1 is ENHRY and CDR2 is SYGVKD.

J is TRBJ1-1 and V is TRBV14, with D tentatively TRBD1 (5 bases). The V gene lost 1 base and the J gene lost 0 bases, with 9 bases spanning the gap. This CDR3 spans 15 amino acids. Germline-derived CDR1 and CDR2 are SGHDN and FVKESK. DNA of the CDR3: TGTGCCAGCAGCCAAGGGGGCCTAATGAACACTGAAGCTTTCTTT. Translating gives CASSQGGLMNTEAFF.

This chain connects TRBV4-1 to TRBJ2-7, with 13 bases identical to TRBD2. The germline V gene encodes CDR1 MGHRA and CDR2 YSYEKL. The CDR3 spans 16 residues. V shed 1 base, J shed 6 bases, and the junction held 6 bases outside the gene matches. The CDR3 loop is CASSQGGLAGDCEQYF. The CDR3 nucleotides are TGCGCCAGCAGCCAAGGCGGACTAGCGGGAGACTGCGAGCAGTACTTC.